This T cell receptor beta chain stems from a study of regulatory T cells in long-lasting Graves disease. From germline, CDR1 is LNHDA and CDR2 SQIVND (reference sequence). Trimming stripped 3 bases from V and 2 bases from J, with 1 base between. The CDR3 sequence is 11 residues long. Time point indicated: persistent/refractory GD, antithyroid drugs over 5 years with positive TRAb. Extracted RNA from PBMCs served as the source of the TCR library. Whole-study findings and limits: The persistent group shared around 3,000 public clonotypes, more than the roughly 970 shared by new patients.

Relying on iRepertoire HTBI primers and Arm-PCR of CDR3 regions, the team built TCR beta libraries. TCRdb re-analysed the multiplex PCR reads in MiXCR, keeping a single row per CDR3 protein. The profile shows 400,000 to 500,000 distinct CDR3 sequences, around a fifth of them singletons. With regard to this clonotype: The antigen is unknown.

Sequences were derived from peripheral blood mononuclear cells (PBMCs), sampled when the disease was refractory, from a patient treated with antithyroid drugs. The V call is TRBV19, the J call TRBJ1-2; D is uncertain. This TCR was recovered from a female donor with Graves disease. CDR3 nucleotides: TGTGCCAGTAGTATGAACTATGGCTACACCTTC. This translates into CASSMNYGYTF.